These 9 T cell receptor beta chains were sequenced from one sample in a study of cytomegalovirus exposure and HLA in healthy donors (dated by TCRdb to between 2016 and 2019). Libraries came from the immunoSEQ multiplex PCR assay. The multiplex PCR relied on a mix of 60 forward primers for TCR Vbeta segments and 13 reverse primers for TCR Jbeta segments. Sourced from immuneACCESS, this table was stored by TCRdb with only in-frame sequences that have V and J called. A share of the clones is absent; for the studies checked, an unresolved V gene accounts for under half, and the remainder has no known explanation. For this sample there are some 150,000 clones; 64% appear just once. The ten largest make up 2.5% to 3.5% of the sample. The sample was PBMCs. These receptors all come from a woman aged 25 to 39 in good health and CMV-seropositive.

Here the CDR3 reads CASSWGTSGLPQETQYF. In DNA, the CDR3 is TGCGCCAGCAGCTGGGGGACTAGCGGGCTCCCACAAGAGACCCAGTACTTC. This chain uses TRBV5-1 with TRBJ2-5, with 12 nucleotides matching TRBD2. This CDR3 comprises 17 residues. Germline CDR1 SGHRS, CDR2 YFSETQ. The ends lost 3 bases at V and 2 bases at J; junction bases unmatched: 8.

V gene TRBV5-1 combines with J gene TRBJ2-2; 10 bases match TRBD1. The CDR3 runs 14 residues. Trimming at V came to 4 bases and at J to 5 bases, leaving 2 bases not matched to a gene. CDR1 is SGHRS and CDR2 is YFSETQ in the germline V gene. The CDR3 is CASSLGQGTGELFF. CDR3 in DNA: TGCGCCAGCAGCCTGGGACAGGGGACCGGGGAGCTGTTTTTT.

The chain couples TRBV30 to TRBJ2-1; D may be TRBD2 (7 bases). The CDR3 is 15 residues long. Trimming took 3 bases from V and 6 from J, leaving 18 bases between them. Germline assignment: CDR1 GTSNPN and CDR2 SVGIG (reference sequence). CDR3: CAWSSSGGALNEQFF. CDR3 bases: TGTGCCTGGAGCTCCTCGGGGGGCGCACTCAATGAGCAGTTCTTC.

This clone was detected only once. V and J are TRBV6-1 and TRBJ1-4; no reliable D call. V was clipped by 1 base and J by 14 bases, with 20 bases between them. The CDR3 totals 15 residues. Germline values: CDR1 MNHNS, CDR2 SASEGT. The CDR3 DNA reads as TGTGCCAGCAGTGAAGAGCTTACGATCACTGGGCAGCTGTTTTTT. It is translated as CASSEELTITGQLFF.

V is TRBV7-8 and J is TRBJ2-7; possibly TRBD2 for D (6 bases). Germline CDR1 SGHVS, CDR2 FQNEAQ. Trimming left V 2 bases short and J 3 bases short, with 14 bases between. The CDR3 contains 15 residues. The CDR3 here is CASSLRGGEYYEQYF. CDR3 sequence (DNA): TGTGCCAGCAGCTTAAGGGGCGGGGAATACTACGAGCAGTACTTC. Complete variable domain (other parts from reference TRBV7-8 and TRBJ2-7): GAGVSQSPRYKVAKRGQDVALRCDPISGHVSLFWYQQALGQGPEFLTYFQNEAQLDKSGLPSDRFFAERPEGSVSTLKIQRTQQEDSAVYLCASSLRGGEYYEQYFGPGTRLTVT.

V usage is TRBV9 and J usage is TRBJ1-2; 8 nucleotides agree with TRBD1. This CDR3 spans 14 amino acids. CDR1 is SGDLS, CDR2 YYNGEE, per germline. V shed 2 bases and J 5 bases; nucleotides not matched to a gene: 5. The CDR3 spells CASSVSGGEYGYTF. The CDR3 DNA reads TGTGCCAGCAGCGTCTCAGGGGGCGAGTATGGCTACACCTTC.

V gene TRBV15 combines with J gene TRBJ1-4; possibly TRBD1 for D (5 bases). V was pared by 5 bases and J by 8 bases, with 18 bases between. The CDR3 is 15 residues long. Per germline, CDR1 LNHNV and CDR2 YYDKDF (reference sequence). Here the CDR3 reads CATSLSGWGREKLFF. The CDR3 nucleotides are TGTGCCACCAGCTTATCAGGGTGGGGTCGGGAAAAACTGTTTTTT.

This clone has only a few counts. The chain combines TRBV5-1 with TRBJ1-1; unclear D gene. The germline gives CDR1 SGHRS, CDR2 YFSETQ. CDR3 length equals 12 residues. V was trimmed by 4 bases and J by 10 bases, leaving 14 bases between them. In DNA, the CDR3 is TGCGCCAGCAGCCAGAATCCCGACATAGCTTTCTTT. Amino acids: CASSQNPDIAFF.

The V gene is TRBV5-6, the J gene TRBJ1-3; perhaps TRBD1 as D (5 bases). CDR3 size: 16 residues. Germline V CDR1 and CDR2: SGHDT, YYEEEE. V shed 0 bases and J shed 0 bases, with 10 bases lying between them. The CDR3 reads CASSLVHRLSGNTIYF. The CDR3 DNA is TGTGCCAGCAGCTTGGTACACAGGCTCTCTGGAAACACCATATATTTT.